This TCR beta chain was recovered during a study of blood T cell repertoires in COVID-19. Study summary: Samples taken during acute and convalescent COVID-19 were collected in the United States, Italy and Spain.

Original processing methods: Reference gene primer amplification gave nucleated cell count estimates. Using immunoSEQ multiplex PCR, the repertoire was profiled, and TCRdb retains in-frame clones only, with some absent. V and J calls and clone size come straight from that table; D and trimming were deduced from the DNA. The data contain approximately 450,000 clones, around nine tenths of them singletons. Germline CDR1 MNHEY, CDR2 SMNVEV (reference sequence). This CDR3 spans 15 amino acids. V lost 2 bases and J lost 7; bases outside the gene matches: 4. The chain is built from TRBV27 and TRBJ2-3; 12 nucleotides line up with TRBD2. The TCR originated in a woman in her twenties or thirties with acute or convalescent COVID-19. The specimen was peripheral blood. The CDR3 is CASSLLAGGPYTQYF. For the CDR3, the DNA is TGTGCCAGCAGTTTACTAGCGGGGGGGCCATATACGCAGTATTTT.